Given below is one T cell receptor (beta chain) in context. Only in-frame clones appear in the TCRdb table, and some are missing; sequencing was by immunoSEQ multiplex PCR. The sample holds around 140,000 clones, roughly 90% seen once. These data come from a study of cytomegalovirus exposure and HLA in healthy donors. Donors came from a validation cohort of approximately 110 subjects, distinct from the first 666-subject cohort. The germline CDR1 and CDR2 sequences are MNHEY and SVGAGI. V was pared by 2 bases and J by 0 bases, with 8 bases between. The length of the CDR3 is 15 residues. The genes are TRBV6-5 and TRBJ2-1; D possibly corresponds to TRBD2 (6 bases). The sequencing input was PBMCs. This clonotype originated in a man between 18 and 29 years old in good health and CMV-seropositive. CDR3 in DNA: TGTGCCAGCAGTTACGGGGGGAACTCCTACAATGAGCAGTTCTTC. Its protein is CASSYGGNSYNEQFF.